This paragraph reports one T cell receptor beta chain. Other DNA sequences from this sample encode an identical CDR3 as well. The CDR3 is made up of 17 amino acids. Germline V gene sequence: CDR1 LGHDT, CDR2 YNNKEL (reference sequence). Trimming shortened V by 6 bases and J by 3 bases, and 21 bases separated the two germline ends. The entry originates in a study of blood T cell repertoires in COVID-19. Study as a whole: COVID-19 samples from acute and convalescent phases originated in the United States, Italy and Spain. In each case, the material was cDNA or gDNA derived from T cells, B-cell-depleted T cells, or PBMCs.

Authors' processing steps: From reference gene primer amplification, estimates of nucleated cell counts were derived. The protocol was immunoSEQ multiplex PCR, while the TCRdb copy is restricted to in-frame clones and leaves out a portion. V and J calls plus clone size are reproduced from that table; the DNA served to infer D and trimming. The data hold some 120,000 clones, with roughly 85% observed a single time. Sequencing used peripheral blood. The TCR comes from a man aged 25-45 years with acute or convalescent COVID-19. This chain joins TRBV3-1 (or the pseudogene TRBV3-2) and TRBJ2-1; the D gene is possibly TRBD2 (7 bases). CDR3 bases: TGTGCCAGCAGTCGAGGGGGGGGGTCAGAACTCTACAATGAGCAGTTCTTC. Translated, it gives CASSRGGGSELYNEQFF.